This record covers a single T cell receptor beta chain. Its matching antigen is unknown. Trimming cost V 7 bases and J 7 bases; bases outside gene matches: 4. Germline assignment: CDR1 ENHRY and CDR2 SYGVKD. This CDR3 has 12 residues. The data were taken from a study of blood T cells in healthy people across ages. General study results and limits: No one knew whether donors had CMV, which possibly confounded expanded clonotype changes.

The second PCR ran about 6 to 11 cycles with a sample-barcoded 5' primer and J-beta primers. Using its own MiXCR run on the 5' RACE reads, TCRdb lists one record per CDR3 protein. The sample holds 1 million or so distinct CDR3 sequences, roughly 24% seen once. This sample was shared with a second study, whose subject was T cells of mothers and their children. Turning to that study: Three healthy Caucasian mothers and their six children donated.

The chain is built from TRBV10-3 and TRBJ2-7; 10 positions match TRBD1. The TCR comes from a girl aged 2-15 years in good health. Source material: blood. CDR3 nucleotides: TGTGCCATCACCCGGGACAGGGGAGAGCAGTACTTC. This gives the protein CAITRDRGEQYF.